This entry features one T cell receptor beta chain sequence. Its target is unknown. The record originates from a study of T cells expressing NK-cell markers. Findings of the study overall: Topping the CD3+CD56-NKG2C+ fraction as well were these clonotypes, in four donors.

Germline V gene data show CDR1 as SQVTM and CDR2 as ANQGSEA. This CDR3 has 13 amino acids. Reanalyzing the 5' RACE reads, TCRdb keeps one entry per CDR3 protein, without DNA. The sample table includes 150,000 to 200,000 distinct CDR3 sequences. The rearrangement uses TRBV29-1 and TRBJ1-1; TCRdb's D call of TRBD1 is untestable without DNA. The sequence came from a man aged 18-75 years in good health. The sample was blood T cells: a sorted CD56 or NKG2C T cell subset, CD4+ or CD8+ T cells, or bulk PBMC T cells (not recorded which). The CDR3 protein is CSALRDTYTEAFF.